Sequencing of this T cell receptor (beta chain) was carried out in a study of cytomegalovirus exposure and HLA in healthy donors. General study findings and limits: Later analysis identified a missense DCLRE1C variant that was linked to TCR beta V- and J-gene trimming. While the bulk of TCR sequences proved rare, some public TCRs turned up in many donors. Beyond CMV serostatus, there was no information to go on about immune exposure.

As for this clone: The antigen remains undetermined.

V dropped 4 bases and J dropped 7 bases, with 32 bases sitting between them. The CDR3 loop spans 19 amino acids. The V gene's germline CDR1 is SGHAT and CDR2 FQNNGV. Primers for the PCR totalled 60 Vbeta and 13 Jbeta. Authors' methods: Among the unique TCR beta chains that a later analysis counted, 70 million to 85 million in all, roughly 10 million were shared. The protocol was immunoSEQ multiplex PCR, while the TCRdb copy is restricted to in-frame clones and leaves out a portion. V and J calls and clone size are as listed in that table; D and trimming were resolved from the DNA. In the table there are approximately 160,000 clones, over 70% of which are singletons.

This sequence originates from a woman aged 45-60 years in good health and CMV-seropositive. Sequencing was done on a sample of PBMCs. The gene calls are TRBV11-2 and TRBJ2-7, with a possible D match to TRBD2 (7 bases). CDR3 loop: CASSSIRQALGGRAGEQYF. The CDR3 nucleotides read TGTGCCAGCAGCTCCATCCGACAGGCCCTTGGGGGGAGGGCGGGGGAGCAGTACTTC. The full variable domain, in which reference TRBV11-2 and TRBJ2-7 provide the parts outside the CDR3, is EAGVAQSPRYKIIEKRQSVAFWCNPISGHATLYWYQQILGQGPKLLIQFQNNGVVDDSQLPKDRFSAERLKGVDSTLKIQPAKLEDSAVYLCASSSIRQALGGRAGEQYFGPGTRLTVT.